This T cell receptor beta chain derives from a study of cytomegalovirus exposure and HLA in healthy donors. Study observations and caveats: CMV antigen specificity of three CMV-associated chains was confirmed in vitro. First-cohort TCR clusters tended to co-occur in the approximately 110 validation repertoires, a later analysis found. Using the classifier, cytomegalovirus status was reportedly diagnosed with high specificity and sensitivity.

With respect to this clone: What it binds is unknown.

The CDR3 contains 15 residues. Germline assignment: CDR1 ENHRY and CDR2 SYGVKD. V was pared by 6 bases and J by 1 base, with 5 bases of the junction left unmatched. Assay used: immunoSEQ multiplex PCR; TCRdb lists only in-frame clones, some missing. The sample shows approximately 98,000 clones, around 85% of them seen only once. The donors were in the 120-subject validation cohort, distinct from the approximately 670-subject first cohort. This receptor was identified in a woman aged 18-29 years in good health and CMV-seronegative. The J gene is TRBJ2-7, the V gene TRBV10-3, with TRBD1 matching 11 bases. Sequenced: PBMCs. DNA of the CDR3: TGTGCCATCAGGAACCGGGACAGGGGGTCCTACGAGCAGTACTTC. Its translation is CAIRNRDRGSYEQYF.